A single sample gave rise to the 26 T cell receptor beta chains below, sequenced in a study of cytomegalovirus exposure and HLA in healthy donors. With 60 Vbeta and 13 Jbeta primers, the PCR was carried out. Measured with immunoSEQ multiplex PCR; TCRdb has only the in-frame clones, and not every one. The sample has some 160,000 clones, around 80% seen once. The sample comprised PBMCs. Source of these receptors: a young woman in good health and CMV-seronegative.

The rearrangement links TRBV5-8 to TRBJ1-5; D is perhaps TRBD1 (5 bases). V lost 1 base and J lost 2, with 7 bases in between. Germline values: CDR1 SGHTS, CDR2 YDEGEE. The CDR3 runs 14 residues. The CDR3 spells CASSLSRGNQPQHF. The CDR3 DNA reads as TGTGCCAGCAGCTTGTCCAGGGGCAATCAGCCCCAGCATTTT.

This clone occurred a few times. The J gene is TRBJ1-4, the V gene TRBV25-1; 9 bases fit TRBD1. CDR1 MGHDK and CDR2 SYGVNS come from the germline V gene. Unmatched junction bases numbered 7, after V lost 5 bases and J lost 3 bases. The CDR3 totals 16 residues. CDR3 DNA sequence: TGTGCCAGCAGTAGAGGACAGGGGTTCCCTAATGAAAAACTGTTTTTT. Protein sequence: CASSRGQGFPNEKLFF.

This chain joins TRBV28 and TRBJ1-1; D not certain. The CDR3 loop spans 11 amino acids. Per the germline V gene, CDR1 is MDHEN and CDR2 is SYDVKM. Between the trimmed V and J ends, which lost 6 bases and 8 bases, there was a span of 10 bases. CDR3 DNA: TGTGCCAGCAGAGGCGGGATGGAAGCTTTCTTT. This gives the protein CASRGGMEAFF.

This sequence joins TRBV5-4 and TRBJ2-7; 12 nucleotides align to TRBD2. The CDR3 extends over 16 amino acids. Germline V gene lookup returns CDR1 SGHNT and CDR2 YYREEE (reference sequence). CDR3 in amino acids: CAGCRGLAGSSYEQYF. CDR3 DNA sequence: TGTGCGGGGTGTAGGGGACTAGCGGGTAGCTCCTACGAGCAGTACTTC. The full variable domain, in which reference TRBV5-4 and TRBJ2-7 provide the parts outside the CDR3, is ETGVTQSPTHLIKTRGQQVTLRCSSQSGHNTVSWYQQALGQGPQFIFQYYREEENGRGNFPPRFSGLQFPNYSSELNVNALELDDSALYLCAGCRGLAGSSYEQYFGPGTRLTVT.

The chain recombines TRBV6-6 with TRBJ2-4; 10 nucleotides line up with TRBD1. The V and J ends lost 2 bases and 6 bases, in that order; junction bases with no gene match: 7. CDR1 and CDR2 (germline): MNHNY, SVGAGI (reference sequence). The CDR3 has 16 residues. CDR3 region: CASSYETGGWGNIQYF. The CDR3 bases are TGTGCCAGCAGTTACGAGACAGGGGGCTGGGGAAACATTCAGTACTTC.

The chain recombines TRBV7-9 with TRBJ2-7; D perhaps matches TRBD1 (6 bases). The CDR3 has 12 residues. Germline CDR1 is SEHNR and CDR2 is FQNEAQ (reference sequence). V was clipped by 2 bases and J by 6 bases, with 8 bases between them. CDR3 nucleotides: TGTGCCAGCAGCTTACTAGGGGGCGAGCAGTACTTC. The encoded protein is CASSLLGGEQYF.

The chain uses TRBV18 and TRBJ1-5; D perhaps matches TRBD1 (5 bases). Per germline, CDR1 KGHSH and CDR2 LQKENI. The V gene lost 5 bases and the J gene lost 7 bases, with 21 bases spanning the gap. This CDR3 is built from 16 residues. CDR3 sequence: CASSYWGECTEQPQHF. The CDR3 nucleotides read TGTGCCAGCTCATACTGGGGCGAGTGCACGGAACAGCCCCAGCATTTT.

This clone was observed once. CDR3 loop: CASSLWGRSYTF. The CDR3, as DNA: TGTGCCAGTAGTCTATGGGGGAGGAGCTACACCTTC. V usage is TRBV19 and J usage is TRBJ1-2; TRBD1 might be the D (5 bases). The CDR3 has 12 residues. Germline CDR1 LNHDA, CDR2 SQIVND (reference sequence). V was trimmed by 5 bases and J by 9 bases, leaving 13 bases between them. Filled out from reference TRBV19 and TRBJ1-2, the complete variable domain reads DGGITQSPKYLFRKEGQNVTLSCEQNLNHDAMYWYRQDPGQGLRLIYYSQIVNDFQKGDIAEGYSVSREKKESFPLTVTSAQKNPTAFYLCASSLWGRSYTFGSGTRLTVV.

The rearrangement uses TRBV6-5 and TRBJ1-4; perhaps TRBD1 as D (5 bases). V was pared by 2 bases and J by 5 bases, with 15 bases between. CDR1 MNHEY and CDR2 SVGAGI come from the germline V gene. The CDR3 runs to 16 residues. CDR3 in amino acids: CASSYHSTVLNEKLFF. The DNA of the CDR3 is TGTGCCAGCAGTTACCACTCGACAGTACTCAATGAAAAACTGTTTTTT.

The chain combines TRBV7-8 with TRBJ1-1, with TRBD1 matching 8 bases. Germline V gene sequence: CDR1 SGHVS, CDR2 FQNEAQ. The CDR3 runs to 14 residues. V shed 7 bases and J 4 bases; nucleotides not matched to a gene: 8. In nucleotides, the CDR3 is TGTGCCAGCACCCAGGGGGCAGGCACCACTGAAGCTTTCTTT. Translated, it gives CASTQGAGTTEAFF.

V usage is TRBV7-9 and J usage is TRBJ2-3, with 11 bases aligning to TRBD2. The ends lost 3 bases at V and 1 base at J; junction bases unmatched: 6. CDR3 length: 17 residues. Germline V gene data show CDR1 as SEHNR and CDR2 as FQNEAQ (reference sequence). CDR3 sequence reads: CASSFSGGASRTDTQYF. In DNA, the CDR3 is TGTGCCAGCAGCTTTAGCGGGGGGGCCTCCCGCACAGATACGCAGTATTTT.

The V call is TRBV28, the J call TRBJ1-2, with D possibly TRBD1 on 6 matching bases. Trimming took 5 bases from V and 3 from J, leaving 10 bases between them. The V gene's germline CDR1 is MDHEN and CDR2 SYDVKM. This CDR3 has 13 residues. The CDR3 loop is CASSPGVHYGYTF. CDR3 bases: TGTGCCAGCAGTCCAGGGGTACACTATGGCTACACCTTC.

This clone was observed a few times. The DNA for the CDR3 is TGTGCCAGCTCATACGGACAGCAAGAGACCCAGTACTTC. It encodes CASSYGQQETQYF. The chain uses TRBV18 and TRBJ2-5; perhaps TRBD1 as D (6 bases). CDR3 length equals 13 residues. V dropped 5 bases and J dropped 2 bases, with 9 bases sitting between them. Germline CDR1 KGHSH, CDR2 LQKENI.

There are a few counts of this clone. V is TRBV19 and J is TRBJ2-7; TRBD1 might be the D (5 bases). Trimming cost V 2 bases and J 2 bases, with 10 bases left between them. Germline loops: CDR1 LNHDA, CDR2 SQIVND (reference sequence). The CDR3 has 14 amino acids. In nucleotides, the CDR3 is TGTGCCAGTAGTATAAGGCTAGGGGCCTACGAGCAGTACTTC. Its protein is CASSIRLGAYEQYF.

The CDR3: CASSLEDSGGLGEQFF. CDR3 nucleotides: TGTGCCAGCAGCTTAGAAGATAGCGGGGGGTTGGGTGAGCAGTTCTTC. V and J are TRBV7-2 and TRBJ2-1; 10 bases align to TRBD2. This CDR3 has 16 amino acids. The germline CDR1 and CDR2 sequences are SGHTA and FQGNSA. V dropped 1 base and J dropped 9; count of bases not matched to a gene: 9.

This clone has more than one count but fewer than ten. Written as DNA, the CDR3 is TGTGCCAGCAGTGATGACCCGAGGGCTGAAGCTTTCTTT. Its protein product is CASSDDPRAEAFF. The gene calls are TRBV2 and TRBJ1-1; no definite D call. The CDR3 is made up of 13 amino acids. In germline, CDR1 is SNHLY, CDR2 FYNNEI. Trimming removed 3 bases from V and 6 bases from J, with 11 bases in between. Filled out from reference TRBV2 and TRBJ1-1, the complete variable domain reads EPEVTQTPSHQVTQMGQEVILRCVPISNHLYFYWYRQILGQKVEFLVSFYNNEISEKSEIFDDQFSVERPDGSNFTLKIRSTKLEDSAMYFCASSDDPRAEAFFGQGTRLTVV.

This chain connects TRBV11-3 to TRBJ2-5; D not certain. The ends were cut back, 4 bases at V and 2 bases at J, with 14 bases in the middle. The CDR3 loop spans 15 amino acids. From germline, CDR1 is SGHNT and CDR2 YENEEA. As DNA, the CDR3 is TGTGCCAGCAGCTCCAGACGCGGCGAGCAAGAGACCCAGTACTTC. Its protein is CASSSRRGEQETQYF.

The chain combines TRBV5-1 with TRBJ1-1; 10 bases fit TRBD1. CDR1 is SGHRS, CDR2 YFSETQ, per germline. V was pared by 2 bases and J by 8 bases, with 15 bases of the junction left unmatched. The CDR3 runs to 17 residues. The chain's CDR3 is CASSFRGPGQGLSEAFF. The CDR3 nucleotides are TGCGCCAGCAGCTTTAGGGGACCGGGACAGGGGCTTTCGGAAGCTTTCTTT.

This clone came up a few times. The rearrangement links TRBV4-1 to TRBJ2-6, with D unresolved. Deletions cut 1 base from V and 0 bases from J, with 13 bases between. CDR1 MGHRA and CDR2 YSYEKL come from the germline V gene. The CDR3 loop spans 18 amino acids. Written as DNA, the CDR3 is TGCGCCAGCAGCCAAGCTTCAGTTCTGCTCTCTGGGGCCAACGTCCTGACTTTC. It specifies CASSQASVLLSGANVLTF.

The chain joins TRBV7-2 to TRBJ2-7; 13 bases are shared with TRBD2. This CDR3 contains 17 residues. V trimming: 5 bases; J trimming: 7 bases; junction bases outside the gene matches: 14. Germline CDR1 and CDR2: SGHTA and FQGNSA. The CDR3 spells CASSPQGTSGAGREQYF. The CDR3 DNA is TGTGCCAGCAGCCCCCAGGGGACTAGCGGGGCGGGGCGGGAGCAGTACTTC.

This chain joins TRBV7-8 and TRBJ2-5, with D possibly being TRBD1 (6 bases). The last part of the DNA fits TRBJ2-7 better; the J call may be wrong. The CDR3 covers 15 residues. Germline V gene data show CDR1 as SGHVS and CDR2 as FQNEAQ. Here the CDR3 reads CASSLKKGQSYEQYF. As DNA, the CDR3 is TGTGCCAGCAGCTTAAAGAAGGGACAATCCTACGAGCAGTACTTC.

The CDR3 is CASLSPGAGANVLTF. The CDR3 bases are TGTGCCAGCCTATCCCCCGGGGCTGGGGCCAACGTCCTGACTTTC. The rearrangement joins TRBV6-5 to TRBJ2-6, with a tentative D call TRBD2 (5 bases). With 8 bases removed from V and 2 bases from J, the gap between germline ends came to 13 bases. Germline V gives CDR1 MNHEY, CDR2 SVGAGI. The CDR3 loop spans 15 amino acids.

CDR3 in amino acids: CASGLVLTGGSNQPQHF. The CDR3 region has the DNA TGTGCTAGTGGTTTGGTCTTAACAGGGGGTAGCAATCAGCCCCAGCATTTT. The chain has TRBV12-5 and TRBJ1-5; 8 bases are a match to TRBD1. J lost 0 bases, V lost 0 bases, and 4 bases had no gene match. This CDR3 is built from 17 residues. CDR1 LGHNT and CDR2 FRNRAP come from the germline V gene.

Written as DNA, the CDR3 is TGCGCCAGCAGTGTAGGGGCGAGCACAGATACGCAGTATTTT. Translation gives CASSVGASTDTQYF. The V and J genes are TRBV10-1 and TRBJ2-3, with a weak D call TRBD1 (5 bases). V lost 4 bases and J 0 bases, leaving 8 bases between the germline ends. This CDR3 contains 14 residues. Germline loops: CDR1 WNHNN, CDR2 SYGVQD (reference sequence).

This clone was observed once. V and J are TRBV5-1 and TRBJ2-6; D is perhaps TRBD1 (6 bases). This CDR3 comprises 18 residues. The V and J ends lost 4 bases and 0 bases respectively, with 17 bases between them. Germline V gene data show CDR1 as SGHRS and CDR2 as YFSETQ. This chain's CDR3 is CASSTRQDLLSGANVLTF. CDR3 DNA: TGCGCCAGCAGCACAAGACAGGACCTGCTCTCTGGGGCCAACGTCCTGACTTTC.

This clone was observed a handful of times. The chain couples TRBV6-6 to TRBJ1-2; 9 bases match TRBD1. The ends lost 6 bases at V and 8 bases at J; junction bases unmatched: 4. The CDR3 is 12 residues long. CDR1 is MNHNY, CDR2 SVGAGI, per germline (reference sequence). CDR3 region: CASSRTGVGYTF. CDR3 DNA sequence: TGTGCCAGCAGCCGGACAGGGGTCGGCTACACCTTC.